This is a list of T cell receptor beta chains from one sample in a study of response to subunit inactivated influenza vaccine. Using its own MiXCR run on the RT-PCR reads, TCRdb lists one record per CDR3 protein. This table has approximately 680,000 distinct CDR3 sequences, about 15% appearing once. Source: PBMCs from blood, taken 11 to 12 days after vaccination. The receptors here all came from a man over 45 who received an inactivated influenza vaccine. CDR3s include the opening cysteine and the closing phenylalanine or tryptophan. The D gene is left open where the match is weak. Not all rows give a size; the values are once, few, many and, for expanded clones, a class.

d_call,clone_size,j_call,v_call,cdr3_aa,cdr3_nt
.,.,TRBJ1-4,TRBV11-2,CASSLGEGRGEKLFF,TGTGCCAGCAGCTTAGGAGAGGGACGGGGGGAAAAACTGTTTTTT
.,.,TRBJ2-4,TRBV5-1,CASSEGFGGNIQYF,TGCGCCAGCAGCGAGGGCTTCGGTGGAAACATTCAGTACTTC
TRBD1,few,TRBJ1-1,TRBV6-1,CASKIQGITEAFF,TGTGCCAGCAAGATACAGGGGATCACTGAAGCTTTCTTT
TRBD1,.,TRBJ2-3,TRBV9,CASSVVGQGFTDTQYF,TGTGCCAGCAGCGTAGTCGGACAGGGGTTTACAGATACGCAGTATTTT
.,.,TRBJ2-7,TRBV5-1,CASSPRVLPGYEQYF,TGCGCCAGCAGCCCCCGGGTGCTGCCCGGGTACGAGCAGTACTTC
TRBD2,.,TRBJ2-5,TRBV7-8,CASSFFSGSTQETQYF,TGTGCCAGCAGCTTTTTTAGCGGGTCTACCCAAGAGACCCAGTACTTC
.,.,TRBJ2-7,TRBV28,CASSFVVETYEQYF,TGTGCCAGCAGTTTTGTCGTTGAGACCTACGAGCAGTACTTC
.,few,TRBJ1-4,TRBV4-1,CASSQGHSATNEKLFF,TGCGCCAGCAGCCAAGGGCACAGTGCAACTAATGAAAAACTGTTTTTT
.,.,TRBJ2-1,TRBV7-2,CASSLGGWLNNEQFF,TGTGCCAGCAGCTTAGGAGGGTGGCTGAACAATGAGCAGTTCTTC
TRBD1,few,TRBJ1-2,TRBV30,CAWSRRDRDVAGYTF,TGTGCCTGGAGTCGTAGGGACAGGGATGTGGCTGGCTACACCTTC